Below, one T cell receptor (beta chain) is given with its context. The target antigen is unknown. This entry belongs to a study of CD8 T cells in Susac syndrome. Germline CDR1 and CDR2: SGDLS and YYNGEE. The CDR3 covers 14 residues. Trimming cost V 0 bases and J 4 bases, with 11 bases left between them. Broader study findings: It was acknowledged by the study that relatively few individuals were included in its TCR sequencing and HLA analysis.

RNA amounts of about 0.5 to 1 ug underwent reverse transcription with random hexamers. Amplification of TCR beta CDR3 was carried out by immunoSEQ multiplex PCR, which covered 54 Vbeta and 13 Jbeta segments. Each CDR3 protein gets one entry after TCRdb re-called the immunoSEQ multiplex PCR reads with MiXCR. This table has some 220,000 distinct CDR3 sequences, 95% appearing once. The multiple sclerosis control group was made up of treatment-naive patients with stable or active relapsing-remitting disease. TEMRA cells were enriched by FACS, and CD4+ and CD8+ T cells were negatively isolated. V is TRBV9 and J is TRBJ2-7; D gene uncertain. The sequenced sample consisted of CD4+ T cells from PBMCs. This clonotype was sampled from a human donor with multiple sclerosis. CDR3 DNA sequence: TGTGCCAGCAGCGTAGGGCCCGATAAGTACGAGCAGTACTTC. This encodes CASSVGPDKYEQYF. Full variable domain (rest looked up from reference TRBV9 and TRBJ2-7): DSGVTQTPKHLITATGQRVTLRCSPRSGDLSVYWYQQSLDQGLQFLIQYYNGEERAKGNILERFSAQQFPDLHSELNLSSLELGDSALYFCASSVGPDKYEQYFGPGTRLTVT.